Sequencing of this T cell receptor beta chain was carried out in a study of blood T cell repertoires in COVID-19. The V end was cut by 4 bases, the J end by 1 base, with 5 bases between. The CDR3 totals 13 residues. Clones were sequenced by immunoSEQ multiplex PCR, and TCRdb holds only the in-frame ones, with some missing. Of around 280,000 clones in the sample, around 90% were seen once. This receptor was obtained from a woman between 45 and 65 years old who had recovered from COVID-19. The sample was peripheral blood. V and J are TRBV12-3 or TRBV12-4 and TRBJ1-5; no clear D gene. Here the CDR3 DNA reads TGTGCCAGCAGTTGGCAGAGCAATCAGCCCCAGCATTTT. Translating it yields CASSWQSNQPQHF.